These T cell receptor beta chains were read from a single sample in a study of cytomegalovirus exposure and HLA in healthy donors. Sequencing was performed with immunoSEQ multiplex PCR; in TCRdb, only in-frame clones are kept and a portion is missing. The sample totals approximately 80,000 clones; its top ten clones hold 0.95% to 1.3%. Sequencing was done on a sample of PBMCs. The receptors stem from a young woman in good health and CMV-seronegative. Each CDR3 is given with its conserved first and last residue. D genes are given only for firm matches. Clone size is stated in some rows and not others, as once, few, many or a class when expanded.

.	TRBV2	TRBJ1-5	TRBD1	CASGRDRNQPQHF	TGTGCCAGCGGCCGGGACAGAAATCAGCCCCAGCATTTT
.	TRBV5-1	TRBJ2-7	TRBD2	CASSPIAGNYEQYF	TGCGCCAGCAGCCCGATAGCGGGTAACTACGAGCAGTACTTC
.	TRBV30	TRBJ1-5	.	CAWSVRVDQPQHF	TGTGCCTGGAGTGTGAGGGTGGATCAGCCCCAGCATTTT
.	TRBV30	TRBJ2-5	.	CAWSVGGRETQYF	TGTGCCTGGAGTGTGGGGGGGCGAGAGACCCAGTACTTC
.	TRBV19	TRBJ1-1	.	CASSWQENTEAFF	TGTGCCAGTAGCTGGCAGGAAAACACTGAAGCTTTCTTT
.	TRBV18	TRBJ2-3	TRBD2	CASSTSTSGSTDTQYF	TGTGCCAGCTCTACCAGTACTAGCGGAAGCACAGATACGCAGTATTTT
.	TRBV7-2	TRBJ1-1	.	CASSLTVNTEAFF	TGTGCCAGCAGCTTAACGGTGAACACTGAAGCTTTCTTT
.	TRBV5-1	TRBJ2-7	TRBD1	CASSLTGDYEQYF	TGCGCCAGCAGCTTAACAGGGGACTACGAGCAGTACTTC
.	TRBV30	TRBJ2-7	TRBD1	CAWTTIRDSSYEQYF	TGTGCCTGGACCACTATCCGGGACAGTTCCTACGAGCAGTACTTC
.	TRBV5-5	TRBJ1-2	TRBD1	CASSSRDRGKAANGYTF	TGTGCCAGCAGCAGTCGGGACAGGGGTAAGGCGGCGAATGGCTACACCTTC
.	TRBV10-2	TRBJ2-1	TRBD2	CASRKGAGGRHNEQFF	TGCGCCAGCAGGAAGGGGGCGGGGGGGCGCCACAATGAGCAGTTCTTC
.	TRBV30	TRBJ2-3	TRBD2	CAWSTSGSSVDTQYF	TGTGCCTGGAGTACTAGCGGGAGCTCGGTAGATACGCAGTATTTT
.	TRBV30	TRBJ2-7	TRBD1	CAWSTSGTGAGEQYF	TGTGCCTGGAGTACCAGTGGGACAGGGGCTGGCGAGCAGTACTTC
.	TRBV7-9	TRBJ2-3	TRBD2	CASRLPGGTQYF	TGTGCCAGCAGATTACCCGGGGGGACGCAGTATTTT
.	TRBV6-1	TRBJ1-5	TRBD1	CASSRDRGVGQPQHF	TGTGCCAGCAGCCGGGACAGGGGAGTTGGTCAGCCCCAGCATTTT
.	TRBV25-1	TRBJ2-6	TRBD1	CASSSPGQDSGANVLTF	TGTGCCAGCAGTTCACCGGGACAGGACTCTGGGGCCAACGTCCTGACTTTC
.	TRBV20-1	TRBJ1-4	.	CSASTGEKLFF	TGCAGTGCTAGTACAGGGGAAAAACTGTTTTTT
medium-sized	TRBV5-4	TRBJ2-3	TRBD2	CASSPRTSGSTDTQYF	TGTGCCAGCAGCCCCCGGACTAGCGGGAGTACAGATACGCAGTATTTT
.	TRBV11-2	TRBJ1-6	.	CASSNLGARGSSYNSPLHF	TGTGCCAGCAGCAATTTAGGCGCCAGGGGCAGCTCCTATAATTCACCCCTCCACTTT